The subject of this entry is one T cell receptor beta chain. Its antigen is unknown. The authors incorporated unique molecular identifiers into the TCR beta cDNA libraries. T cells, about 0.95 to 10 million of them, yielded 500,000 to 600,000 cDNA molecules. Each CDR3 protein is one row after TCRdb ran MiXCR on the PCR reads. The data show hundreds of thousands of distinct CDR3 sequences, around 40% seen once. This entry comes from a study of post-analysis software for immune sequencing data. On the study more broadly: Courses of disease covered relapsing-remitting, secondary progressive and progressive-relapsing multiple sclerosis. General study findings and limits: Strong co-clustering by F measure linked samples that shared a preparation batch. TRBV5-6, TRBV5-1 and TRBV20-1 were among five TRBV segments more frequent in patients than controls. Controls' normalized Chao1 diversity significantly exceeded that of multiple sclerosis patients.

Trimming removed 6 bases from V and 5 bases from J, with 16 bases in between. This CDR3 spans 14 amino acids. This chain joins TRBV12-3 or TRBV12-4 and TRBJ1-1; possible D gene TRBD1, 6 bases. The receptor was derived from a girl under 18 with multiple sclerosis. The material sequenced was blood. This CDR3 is CASRSSRGGTEAFF. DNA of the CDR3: TGTGCCAGCAGAAGCAGTCGAGGGGGTACTGAAGCTTTCTTT.